One T cell receptor beta chain is described in this entry. Its antigen is not known. TCRdb re-called the reads through MiXCR, storing one row per CDR3 protein. The sample contains about 830,000 distinct CDR3 sequences, approximately 32% of which appear only once. These data are taken from a study of T cell repertoires in cytomegalovirus infection. Study background: The authors relied on CMV epitopes, both recently identified HLA-C-restricted and well-studied HLA-B-restricted. It was the public TCR beta signatures that indicated both CMV infection and matching HLA type.

Overall study findings and caveats: The ex vivo response showed dominance by HLA-C-restricted CMV-specific TCR beta clonotypes. Carriage of CMV together with the relevant HLA was identifiable through cumulative public TCR beta family frequency.

Germline loops: CDR1 LNHDA, CDR2 SQIVND (reference sequence). V was trimmed by 5 bases and J by 0 bases, leaving 13 bases between them. The CDR3 totals 15 residues. The chain carries TRBV19 and TRBJ1-1; perhaps TRBD1 as D (5 bases). The sequence was obtained from a human donor in good health (CMV status not recorded). Some clones in this sample may be carry-over from other donors' samples. Here the sequenced sample was cultured CD8+ T cells from PBMCs, taken from culture after CMV antigen stimulation. The CDR3, as DNA: TGTGCCAGTAGTCCGGCAGGGTCTATGAACACTGAAGCTTTCTTT. The encoded protein is CASSPAGSMNTEAFF. Complete variable domain (other parts from reference TRBV19 and TRBJ1-1): DGGITQSPKYLFRKEGQNVTLSCEQNLNHDAMYWYRQDPGQGLRLIYYSQIVNDFQKGDIAEGYSVSREKKESFPLTVTSAQKNPTAFYLCASSPAGSMNTEAFFGQGTRLTVV.